This entry lists 28 T cell receptor beta chains sequenced from one sample in a study of human T cells and chemical hapten exposure. The time point denotes: patch test 3, about 24 weeks after DPC sensitization. Indicated treatment: therapeutic diphenylcyclopropenone sensitization with weekly scalp DPC. From the RACE reads, TCRdb called clonotypes with MiXCR, one entry per CDR3 protein. The table records over 75,000 distinct CDR3 sequences, about a tenth of them present only once. The sample was whole blood, taken in connection with sensitization to the hapten diphenylcyclopropenone (DPC). The receptors stem from a woman younger than 45 with alopecia areata. Some clones in this sample may be carry-over from other donors' samples.

Turning to this clonotype: Just one base apart from a much larger clone, this may be a read error. The chain employs TRBV28 and TRBJ1-5; D remains ambiguous. Germline lookup yields CDR1 MDHEN and CDR2 SYDVKM. This CDR3 spans 11 amino acids. CDR3 DNA sequence: TGTGCCAGCAGTTTCAATCAGCACCAGCATTTT. Protein sequence: CASSFNQHQHF.

Worth noting for this clonotype: Being one base from a much bigger clone, this may be a read error. The chain employs TRBV5-1 and TRBJ2-1; 9 bases are a match to TRBD2. The CDR3 spans 19 residues. The V and J ends lost 2 bases and 6 bases, in that order; junction bases with no gene match: 18. Germline CDR1 and CDR2: SGHRS and YFSETQ. CDR3 residues: CASSFPPGTSRGEFNEQFF. The CDR3 region has the DNA TGCGCCAGCAGCTTCCCCCCCGGGACTAGCAGGGGGGAGTTCAATGAGCAGTTCTTC.

The rearrangement uses TRBV7-2 and TRBJ1-3, with a tentative D call TRBD1 (6 bases). The germline V gene has CDR1 SGHTA and CDR2 FQGNSA. CDR3 size: 14 residues. V gave up 5 bases and J gave up 0 bases, with 8 bases separating them. CDR3 loop: CASSRDTSGNTIYF. Here the CDR3 DNA reads TGTGCCAGCAGCCGGGACACCTCTGGAAACACCATATATTTT.

The chain uses TRBV5-4 and TRBJ2-3, with unresolved D. The CDR3 length is 16 residues. Trimming shortened V by 1 base and J by 2 bases, and 14 bases separated the two germline ends. The germline CDR1 and CDR2 sequences are SGHNT and YYREEE (reference sequence). CDR3 sequence (DNA): TGTGCCAGCAGCTTGAGGAGCGCTGGTGCCACAGATACGCAGTATTTT. Translation: CASSLRSAGATDTQYF.

This clonotype has a count of ten or more. The gene calls are TRBV5-4 and TRBJ1-6, with a tentative D call TRBD1 (6 bases). In germline, CDR1 is SGHNT, CDR2 YYREEE (reference sequence). The V and J ends lost 4 bases and 0 bases respectively, with 14 bases between them. The CDR3 consists of 17 residues. The CDR3 sequence: CASSEQGRGSYNSPLHF. The CDR3 DNA is TGTGCCAGCAGCGAACAGGGTAGAGGCTCCTATAATTCACCCCTCCACTTT.

This clonotype was found many times. The chain employs TRBV21-1 and TRBJ1-1; the D segment call TRBD1 is taken from the table without a DNA check. TRBV21-1 is a listed pseudogene. The CDR3 length is 12 residues. The CDR3 region is CASTTGDPEAFF. In DNA form, the CDR3 reads TGTGCCAGCACCACAGGGGATCCTGAAGCTTTCTTT.

This clonotype has more than one count but fewer than ten. The chain has TRBV7-6 and TRBJ2-6, with D uncertain. CDR1 is SGHVS, CDR2 FNYEAQ, per germline. V was trimmed by 6 bases and J by 0 bases, leaving 15 bases between them. CDR3 size: 17 residues. Here the CDR3 reads CASRGDSGHSGANVLTF. Here the CDR3 DNA reads TGTGCCAGCAGGGGTGACTCGGGCCACTCTGGGGCCAACGTCCTGACTTTC.

This clonotype has only a few counts. The chain joins TRBV7-9 to TRBJ1-3; no clear D. From germline, CDR1 is SEHNR and CDR2 FQNEAQ (reference sequence). Trimming pared 2 bases from V and 3 bases from J, leaving 17 bases between. The CDR3 totals 17 residues. The CDR3 nucleotides read TGTGCCAGCAGCTTAACCCCTGCAGCAGGCAGTGGAAACACCATATATTTT. Protein product: CASSLTPAAGSGNTIYF.

The table lists this clonotype with many counts. The V gene is TRBV2, the J gene TRBJ1-6; tentative D call: TRBD1 (6 bases). This CDR3 comprises 16 residues. Germline CDR1 SNHLY, CDR2 FYNNEI. Trimming removed 2 bases from V and 6 bases from J, with 14 bases in between. The CDR3 nucleotides are TGTGCCAGCAGTGAAAGGGGAGGGGGATCTAATTCACCCCTCCACTTT. It encodes CASSERGGGSNSPLHF. The whole variable domain, filled in from reference TRBV2 and TRBJ1-6, reads EPEVTQTPSHQVTQMGQEVILRCVPISNHLYFYWYRQILGQKVEFLVSFYNNEISEKSEIFDDQFSVERPDGSNFTLKIRSTKLEDSAMYFCASSERGGGSNSPLHFGNGTRLTVT.

Many counts were recorded for this clonotype. J is TRBJ1-5 and V is TRBV20-1, with D perhaps TRBD1 (5 bases). The V end lost 3 bases, the J end lost 2 bases, and 17 bases lay between the germline ends. The CDR3 extends over 16 amino acids. Germline V gene data show CDR1 as DFQATT and CDR2 as SNEGSKA (reference sequence). The CDR3 loop is CSASVGTFSGNQPQHF. The CDR3, as DNA: TGCAGTGCTAGTGTAGGGACCTTTAGTGGCAATCAGCCCCAGCATTTT.

This clonotype occurred many times. The chain carries TRBV7-7 and TRBJ2-3; D might be TRBD1 (7 bases). This CDR3 has 13 amino acids. Germline CDR1 is SSHAT and CDR2 is FNYEAQ (reference sequence). V lost 5 bases and J 4 bases, leaving 10 bases between the germline ends. The CDR3 nucleotides are TGTGCCAGCAGCCAGGGGGGTTCAGATACGCAGTATTTT. As protein: CASSQGGSDTQYF.

This clonotype turned up a few times. The genes are TRBV15 and TRBJ2-4; D is possibly TRBD2 (5 bases). Germline V gives CDR1 LNHNV, CDR2 YYDKDF (reference sequence). This CDR3 is 15 amino acids long. Trimming left V 0 bases short and J 1 base short, with 7 bases between. The DNA of the CDR3 is TGTGCCACCAGCAGAGATCCGGGGGCCAAAAACATTCAGTACTTC. Its protein product is CATSRDPGAKNIQYF.

The chain couples TRBV9 to TRBJ2-5, with a tentative D call TRBD2 (5 bases). V was cut by 4 bases and J by 3 bases, with 13 bases left in between. This CDR3 is 14 amino acids long. The germline V gene encodes CDR1 SGDLS and CDR2 YYNGEE. The CDR3 DNA reads TGTGCCAGCAGCCCCCTGGGAGCGGAAGAGACCCAGTACTTC. It is translated as CASSPLGAEETQYF.

This clonotype appeared many times. The genes are TRBV12-3 or TRBV12-4 and TRBJ2-2; D unclear. V lost 1 base and J 1 base, leaving 7 bases between the germline ends. The CDR3 is made up of 15 amino acids. This CDR3 reads CASSLGLGNTGELFF. CDR3 nucleotide sequence: TGTGCCAGCAGTTTAGGATTGGGGAACACCGGGGAGCTGTTTTTT.

This clonotype was counted ten times or more. This rearrangement joins TRBV10-3 to TRBJ2-1; D unclear. Trimming cost V 2 bases and J 6 bases, with 14 bases left between them. The CDR3 has 15 amino acids. Germline CDR1 reads ENHRY; CDR2 reads SYGVKD. The CDR3 region has the DNA TGTGCCATCAGTGAGGGTCCGGGCCCGGGCAATGAGCAGTTCTTC. Protein: CAISEGPGPGNEQFF.

This rearrangement joins TRBV15 to TRBJ2-7; D is perhaps TRBD1 (5 bases). The CDR3 is 16 residues long. V lost 2 bases, J lost 2 bases, and 16 bases lay in between. Germline values: CDR1 LNHNV, CDR2 YYDKDF (reference sequence). The CDR3, as DNA: TGTGCCACCAGCAGACAGGGTGGTGTAACCCCCTACGAGCAGTACTTC. Translating gives CATSRQGGVTPYEQYF. The full variable domain, with the rest looked up from reference TRBV15 and TRBJ2-7, is DAMVIQNPRYQVTQFGKPVTLSCSQTLNHNVMYWYQQKSSQAPKLLFHYYDKDFNNEADTPDNFQSRRPNTSFCFLDIRSPGLGDTAMYLCATSRQGGVTPYEQYFGPGTRLTVT.

By sample share, this clonotype is medium-sized. In nucleotides, the CDR3 is TGTGCCAGCAGTTTAGATTGGGCTGTTGGTTCACCCCTCCACTTT. It specifies CASSLDWAVGSPLHF. The V call is TRBV27, the J call TRBJ1-6; D gene uncertain. The CDR3 covers 15 residues. V lost 2 bases and J 9 bases, leaving 14 bases between the germline ends. Germline V CDR1 and CDR2: MNHEY, SMNVEV (reference sequence).

This clonotype was found a few times. The rearrangement links TRBV18 to TRBJ2-3, with 10 bases lining up with TRBD2. There are 16 residues in the CDR3. Per germline, CDR1 KGHSH and CDR2 LQKENI. Unmatched junction bases numbered 2, after V lost 0 bases and J lost 2 bases. CDR3 sequence (DNA): TGTGCCAGCTCACCACCGACTAGCGGGCTCACAGATACGCAGTATTTT. This encodes CASSPPTSGLTDTQYF.

The chain combines TRBV27 with TRBJ2-3; perhaps TRBD2 as D (7 bases). The CDR3 is 15 amino acids. V lost 5 bases, J lost 2 bases, and 14 bases lay in between. Germline-derived CDR1 and CDR2 are MNHEY and SMNVEV (reference sequence). CDR3 loop: CASSEGGRITDTQYF. The CDR3, as DNA: TGTGCCAGCAGTGAGGGGGGGCGGATCACAGATACGCAGTATTTT.

This clonotype was counted a few times. The genes are TRBV7-9 and TRBJ2-1; 8 positions match TRBD2. Unmatched junction bases numbered 8, after V lost 1 base and J lost 0 bases. Germline V gene sequence: CDR1 SEHNR, CDR2 FQNEAQ (reference sequence). The CDR3 spans 18 residues. CDR3 amino acids: CASSLVGGSGSSYNEQFF. The CDR3 nucleotides are TGTGCCAGCAGCTTAGTCGGGGGGAGCGGGAGCTCCTACAATGAGCAGTTCTTC.

This clonotype was seen at least ten times. The chain has TRBV5-1 and TRBJ2-5, with 9 bases lining up with TRBD1. CDR1 SGHRS and CDR2 YFSETQ come from the germline V gene. CDR3 length: 15 residues. V shed 5 bases, J shed 4 bases, and the junction held 9 bases outside the gene matches. DNA of the CDR3: TGCGCCAGCAGTTCAGGGGACAGGGACGGAGAGACCCAGTACTTC. Translating gives CASSSGDRDGETQYF.

In this sample, this clonotype turned up many times. The chain is built from TRBV20-1 and TRBJ2-3; maybe TRBD2 (6 bases). Per the germline V gene, CDR1 is DFQATT and CDR2 is SNEGSKA (reference sequence). Deletions cut 0 bases from V and 2 bases from J, with 12 bases between. The CDR3 has 15 residues. The CDR3 loop reads CSARDAGPDTDTQYF. The CDR3 DNA follows: TGCAGTGCTAGAGATGCGGGACCGGACACAGATACGCAGTATTTT.

This clonotype was seen ten or more times. This chain uses TRBV6-6 with TRBJ1-1; D not resolved. Germline V gene data show CDR1 as MNHNY and CDR2 as SVGAGI (reference sequence). The CDR3 has 11 residues. Trimming left V 2 bases short and J 4 bases short, with 2 bases between. CDR3 sequence reads: CASSYATEAFF. The DNA for the CDR3 is TGTGCCAGCAGTTACGCCACTGAAGCTTTCTTT.

This clonotype has ten or more counts. V and J are TRBV6-1 and TRBJ2-3; 10 bases match TRBD1. Germline loops: CDR1 MNHNS, CDR2 SASEGT. The CDR3 runs to 16 residues. J gave up 3 bases and V 6 bases, and 9 bases lay outside the gene matches. The CDR3 nucleotides read TGTGCCAGCAGATCCCTATGGGGACAGGGGACAGATACGCAGTATTTT. This gives the protein CASRSLWGQGTDTQYF.

At least ten counts were recorded for this clonotype. The chain recombines TRBV6-5 with TRBJ2-7, with 9 positions matching TRBD1. CDR3 length: 13 amino acids. With V trimmed by 6 bases and J by 3 bases, 3 bases remained unmatched. The germline V gene encodes CDR1 MNHEY and CDR2 SVGAGI. For the CDR3, the DNA is TGTGCCAGCAGGCCGGGACAGGGCTACGAGCAGTACTTC. As protein: CASRPGQGYEQYF.

In its sample, this clonotype was seen many times. This chain uses TRBV7-6 with TRBJ1-5, with 8 bases fitting TRBD1. The length of the CDR3 is 14 residues. V was clipped by 5 bases and J by 3 bases; unmatched bases: 3. Germline values: CDR1 SGHVS, CDR2 FNYEAQ. The CDR3 region is CASSAGQDNQPQHF. As DNA, the CDR3 is TGTGCCAGCAGCGCGGGACAGGACAATCAGCCCCAGCATTTT.

There are a few counts of this clonotype. Being one base from a much bigger clone, this may be a read error. The CDR3 end shows no conserved phenylalanine or tryptophan, and so a read error is likely. V usage is TRBV6-5 and J usage is TRBJ2-3; D is uncertain. The V end was cut by 7 bases, the J end by 9 bases, with 11 bases between. CDR1 MNHEY and CDR2 SVGAGI come from the germline V gene. This CDR3 is 11 amino acids long. As DNA, the CDR3 is TGTGCCAGCAACCCCCCGGCGACGCAGTATTTG. It translates to CASNPPATQYL.

In this sample, this clonotype turned up many times. The rearrangement links TRBV27 to TRBJ1-2; no clear D. The V end lost 5 bases, the J end lost 4 bases, and 20 bases lay between the germline ends. Germline V lookup: CDR1 MNHEY, CDR2 SMNVEV (reference sequence). The CDR3 length is 16 residues. CDR3 DNA: TGTGCCAGCAGTCGTTCTGCCGGCTCGTTGGGCTATGGCTACACCTTC. Translated, it gives CASSRSAGSLGYGYTF.